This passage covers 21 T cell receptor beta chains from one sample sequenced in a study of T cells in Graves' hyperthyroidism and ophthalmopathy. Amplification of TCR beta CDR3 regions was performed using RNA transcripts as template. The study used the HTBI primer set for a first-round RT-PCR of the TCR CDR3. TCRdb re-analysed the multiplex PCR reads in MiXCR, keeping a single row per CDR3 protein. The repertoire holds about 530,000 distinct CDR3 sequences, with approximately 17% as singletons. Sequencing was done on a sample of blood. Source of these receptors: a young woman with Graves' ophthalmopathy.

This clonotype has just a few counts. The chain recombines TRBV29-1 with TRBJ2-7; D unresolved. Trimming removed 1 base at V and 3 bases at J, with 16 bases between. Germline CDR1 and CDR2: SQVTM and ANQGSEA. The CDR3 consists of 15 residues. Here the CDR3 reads CSVEGVSQVGYEQYF. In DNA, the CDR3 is TGCAGCGTTGAAGGAGTCAGCCAAGTGGGCTACGAGCAGTACTTC.

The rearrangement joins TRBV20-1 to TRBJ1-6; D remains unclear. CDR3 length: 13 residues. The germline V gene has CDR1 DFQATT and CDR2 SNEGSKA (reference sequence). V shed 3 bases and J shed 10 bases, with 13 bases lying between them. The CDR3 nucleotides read TGCAGTGCTAGCCCTCTTCTGGGCTCACCCCTCCACTTT. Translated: CSASPLLGSPLHF.

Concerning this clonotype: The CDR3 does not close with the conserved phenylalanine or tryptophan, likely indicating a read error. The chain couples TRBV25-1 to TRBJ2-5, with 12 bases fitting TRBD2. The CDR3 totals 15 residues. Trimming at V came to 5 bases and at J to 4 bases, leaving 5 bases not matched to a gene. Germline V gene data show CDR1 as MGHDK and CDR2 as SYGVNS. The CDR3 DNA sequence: TGTGCCAGCAGTTTATCGACTAGCGGGAGAGAGACCCAGTACTCC. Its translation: CASSLSTSGRETQYS.

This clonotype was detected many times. The CDR3 DNA sequence: TGTGCCAGCAGCTTACGATATCCCCCTGCCAACTCTGAAGCTTTCTTT. Amino acid sequence: CASSLRYPPANSEAFF. The chain carries TRBV7-9 and TRBJ1-1; D is unresolved. Trimming removed 2 bases from V and 6 bases from J, with 19 bases in between. The CDR3 length is 16 residues. Per the germline V gene, CDR1 is SEHNR and CDR2 is FQNEAQ (reference sequence).

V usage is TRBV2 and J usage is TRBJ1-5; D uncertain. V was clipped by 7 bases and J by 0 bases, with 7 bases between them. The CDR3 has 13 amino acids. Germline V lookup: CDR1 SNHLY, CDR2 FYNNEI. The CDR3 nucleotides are TGTGCCAGCACCCGGTCTAGCAATCAGCCCCAGCATTTT. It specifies CASTRSSNQPQHF.

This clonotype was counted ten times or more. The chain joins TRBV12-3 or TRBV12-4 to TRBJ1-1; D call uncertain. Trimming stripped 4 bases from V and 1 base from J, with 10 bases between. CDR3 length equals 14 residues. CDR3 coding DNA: TGTGCCAGCAGTTCCGGGATGGCGAACACTGAAGCTTTCTTT. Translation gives CASSSGMANTEAFF.

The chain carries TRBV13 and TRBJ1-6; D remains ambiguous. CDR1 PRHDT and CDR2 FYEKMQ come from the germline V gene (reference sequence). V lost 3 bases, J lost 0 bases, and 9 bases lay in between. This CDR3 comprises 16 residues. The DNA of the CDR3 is TGTGCCAGCAGCTTGGCCTCGAGCTCCTATAATTCACCCCTCCACTTT. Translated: CASSLASSSYNSPLHF.

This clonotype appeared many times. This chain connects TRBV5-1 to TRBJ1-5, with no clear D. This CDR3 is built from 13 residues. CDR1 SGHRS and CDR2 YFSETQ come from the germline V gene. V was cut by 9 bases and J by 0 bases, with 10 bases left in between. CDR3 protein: CANDMHSNQPQHF. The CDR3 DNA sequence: TGCGCCAACGACATGCATAGCAATCAGCCCCAGCATTTT. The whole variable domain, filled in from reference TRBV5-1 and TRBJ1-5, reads KAGVTQTPRYLIKTRGQQVTLSCSPISGHRSVSWYQQTPGQGLQFLFEYFSETQRNKGNFPGRFSGRQFSNSRSEMNVSTLELGDSALYLCANDMHSNQPQHFGDGTRLSIL.

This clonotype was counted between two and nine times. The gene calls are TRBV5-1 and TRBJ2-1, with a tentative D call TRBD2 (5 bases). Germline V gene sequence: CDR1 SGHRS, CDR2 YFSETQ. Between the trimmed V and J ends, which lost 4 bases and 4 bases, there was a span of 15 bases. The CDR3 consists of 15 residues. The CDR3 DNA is TGCGCCAGCAGCCGTGCTGGGGAGAATTACAATGAGCAGTTCTTC. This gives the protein CASSRAGENYNEQFF.

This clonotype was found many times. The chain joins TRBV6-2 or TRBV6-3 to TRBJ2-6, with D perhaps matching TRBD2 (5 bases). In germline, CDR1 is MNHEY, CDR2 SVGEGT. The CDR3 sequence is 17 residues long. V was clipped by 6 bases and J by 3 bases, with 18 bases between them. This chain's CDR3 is CASSRSGIGIGANVLTF. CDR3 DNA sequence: TGTGCCAGCAGCCGTTCCGGGATCGGGATTGGGGCCAACGTCCTGACTTTC.

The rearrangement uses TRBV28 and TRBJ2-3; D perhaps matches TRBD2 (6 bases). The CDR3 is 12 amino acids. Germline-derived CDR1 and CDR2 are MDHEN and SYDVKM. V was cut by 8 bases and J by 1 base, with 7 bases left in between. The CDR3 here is CASRGCTDTQYF. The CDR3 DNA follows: TGTGCCAGCCGGGGGTGCACAGATACGCAGTATTTT. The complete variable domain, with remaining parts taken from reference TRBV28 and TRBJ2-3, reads DVKVTQSSRYLVKRTGEKVFLECVQDMDHENMFWYRQDPGLGLRLIYFSYDVKMKEKGDIPEGYSVSREKKERFSLILESASTNQTSMYLCASRGCTDTQYFGPGTRLTVL.

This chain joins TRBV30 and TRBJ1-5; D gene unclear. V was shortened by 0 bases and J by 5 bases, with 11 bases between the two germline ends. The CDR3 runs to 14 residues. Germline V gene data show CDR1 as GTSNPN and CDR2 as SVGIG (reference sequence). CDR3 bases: TGTGCCTGGAGTGTCCTCTCGGTGGATCAGCCCCAGCATTTT. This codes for CAWSVLSVDQPQHF.

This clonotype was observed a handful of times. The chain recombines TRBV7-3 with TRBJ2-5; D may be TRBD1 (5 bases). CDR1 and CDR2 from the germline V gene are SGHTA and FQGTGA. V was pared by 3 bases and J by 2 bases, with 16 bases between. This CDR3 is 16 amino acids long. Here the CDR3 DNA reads TGTGCCAGCAGCTTGAGTGTCAGGGTGGAGCAAGAGACCCAGTACTTC. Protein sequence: CASSLSVRVEQETQYF.

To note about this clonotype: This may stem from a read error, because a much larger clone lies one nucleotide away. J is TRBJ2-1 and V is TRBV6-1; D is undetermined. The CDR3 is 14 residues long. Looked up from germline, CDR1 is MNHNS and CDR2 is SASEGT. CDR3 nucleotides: TGTGCCAGCGCCCCAGAGAACTCCTACAATGAGCGGTTCTTC. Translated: CASAPENSYNERFF.

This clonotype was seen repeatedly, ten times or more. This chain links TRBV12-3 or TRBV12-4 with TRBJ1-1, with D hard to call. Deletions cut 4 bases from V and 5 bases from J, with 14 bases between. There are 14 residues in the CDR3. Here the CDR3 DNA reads TGTGCCAGCAGTTCCCCCCGGATAAGGACTGAAGCTTTCTTT. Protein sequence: CASSSPRIRTEAFF.

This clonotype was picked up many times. CDR3 sequence: CASSQGQYKTYEQYF. The CDR3 DNA reads TGTGCCAGCAGCCAAGGACAGTATAAAACCTACGAGCAGTACTTC. The chain recombines TRBV3-1 with TRBJ2-7, with a weak D call TRBD1 (5 bases). Germline lookup yields CDR1 LGHDT and CDR2 YNNKEL (reference sequence). The V gene lost 1 base and the J gene lost 2 bases, with 12 bases spanning the gap. The CDR3 totals 15 residues.

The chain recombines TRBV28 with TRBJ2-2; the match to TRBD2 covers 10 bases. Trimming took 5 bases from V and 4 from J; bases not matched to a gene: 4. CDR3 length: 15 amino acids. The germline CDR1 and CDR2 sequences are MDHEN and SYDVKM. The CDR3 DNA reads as TGTGCCAGCAGTCGTAGCGGGGGGAGCACCGGGGAGCTGTTTTTT. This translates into CASSRSGGSTGELFF.

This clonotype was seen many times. The CDR3 is CASSLAGLYEQYF. The CDR3 DNA follows: TGTGCCAGCAGCTTGGCTGGTCTCTACGAGCAGTACTTC. The chain joins TRBV11-2 to TRBJ2-7; no definite D call. The length of the CDR3 is 13 residues. V dropped 3 bases and J dropped 3 bases, with 9 bases sitting between them. Germline CDR1 SGHAT, CDR2 FQNNGV.

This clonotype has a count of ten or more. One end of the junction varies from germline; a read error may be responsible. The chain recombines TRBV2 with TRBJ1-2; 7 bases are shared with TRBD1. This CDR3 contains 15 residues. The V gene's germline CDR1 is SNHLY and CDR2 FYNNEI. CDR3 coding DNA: TGTGCCAGCAGCGAAGACAGGGAGGGGAACTATGGCTACACCTTC. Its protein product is CASSEDREGNYGYTF.

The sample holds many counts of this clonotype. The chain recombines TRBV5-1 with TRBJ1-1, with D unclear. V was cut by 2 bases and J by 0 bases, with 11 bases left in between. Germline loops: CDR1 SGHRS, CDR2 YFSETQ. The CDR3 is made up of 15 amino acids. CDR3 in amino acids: CASSFGTGMNTEAFF. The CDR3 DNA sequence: TGCGCCAGCAGCTTTGGTACGGGCATGAACACTGAAGCTTTCTTT.

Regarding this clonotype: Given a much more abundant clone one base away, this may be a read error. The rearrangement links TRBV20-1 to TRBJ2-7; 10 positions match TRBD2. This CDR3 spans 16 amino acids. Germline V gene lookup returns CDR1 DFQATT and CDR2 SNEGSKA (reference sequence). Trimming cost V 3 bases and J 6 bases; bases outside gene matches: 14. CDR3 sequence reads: CSARSIAGGIVSEQYF. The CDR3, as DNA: TGCAGTGCTAGGTCCATAGCGGGAGGTATCGTCTCCGAGCAGTACTTC.